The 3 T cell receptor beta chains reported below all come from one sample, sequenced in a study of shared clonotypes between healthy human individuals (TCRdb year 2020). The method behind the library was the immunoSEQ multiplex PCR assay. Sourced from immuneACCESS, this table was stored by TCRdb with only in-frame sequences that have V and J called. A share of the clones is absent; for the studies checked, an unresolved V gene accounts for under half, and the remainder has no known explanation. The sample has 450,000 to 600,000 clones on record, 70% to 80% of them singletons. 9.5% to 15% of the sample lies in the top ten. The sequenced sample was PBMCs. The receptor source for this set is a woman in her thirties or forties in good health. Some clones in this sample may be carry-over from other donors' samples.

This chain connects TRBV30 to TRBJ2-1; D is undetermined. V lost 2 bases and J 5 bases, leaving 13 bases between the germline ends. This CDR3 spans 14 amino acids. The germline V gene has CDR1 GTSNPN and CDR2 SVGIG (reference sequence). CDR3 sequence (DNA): TGTGCCTGGAGTCCCTCTAAGGATCACAATGAGCAGTTCTTC. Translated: CAWSPSKDHNEQFF.

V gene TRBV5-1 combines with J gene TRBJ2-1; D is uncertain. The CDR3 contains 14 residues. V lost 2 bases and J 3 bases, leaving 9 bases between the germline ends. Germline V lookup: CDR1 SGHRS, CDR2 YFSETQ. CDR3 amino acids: CASSLGRRYNEQFF. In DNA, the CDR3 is TGCGCCAGCAGCTTAGGGCGTCGCTACAATGAGCAGTTCTTC.

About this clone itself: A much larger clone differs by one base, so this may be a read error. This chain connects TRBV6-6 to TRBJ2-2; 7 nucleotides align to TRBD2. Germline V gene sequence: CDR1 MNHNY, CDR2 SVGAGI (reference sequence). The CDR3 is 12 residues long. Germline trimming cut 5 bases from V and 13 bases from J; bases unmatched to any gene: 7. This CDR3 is CASSSGAPGLFF. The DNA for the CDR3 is TGTGCCAGCAGTAGCGGGGCGCCAGGGCTGTTTTTT.